What follows is one T cell receptor beta chain and its context. Its matching antigen is unknown. This sample is part of a study of early T cells in non-severe SARS-CoV-2 infection. Study details: Bulk RNA from unsorted whole blood was sequenced; chains were unpaired. Study-level findings and limits: Anti-spike CD8 responses were favored by VDJdb matching, which missed private and CD4 specificities.

V was clipped by 6 bases and J by 2 bases, with 14 bases between them. This CDR3 is 15 amino acids long. CDR1 and CDR2 from the germline V gene are MNHNY and SVGAGI (reference sequence). In the library, individual cDNA molecules carried attached unique molecular identifiers. TCRdb itself ran the 5' RACE reads through MiXCR, one entry per CDR3 protein. This sample yields roughly 70,000 distinct CDR3 sequences, of which about 13% are seen a single time; roughly 5.3% belongs to the top ten. The chain has TRBV6-6 and TRBJ1-5, with D possibly being TRBD1 (6 bases). The material sequenced was whole blood. This TCR came from an adult who was a healthcare worker with PCR-confirmed SARS-CoV-2 infection or an uninfected control (not recorded which). The CDR3, as DNA: TGTGCCAGCAGCCTACAGGGATTCGGCAATCAGCCCCAGCATTTT. It is translated as CASSLQGFGNQPQHF.